This section outlines one TCR beta chain sequence together with its context. Original analysis: The authors estimated nucleated cell counts from reference gene primer amplification. TCRdb's table, derived via immunoSEQ multiplex PCR, lists solely in-frame clones and lacks some. V and J calls and clone size are copied from that table; D and trimming were computed from the DNA. Of 200,000 or so clones listed, about 84% are singletons. This sample stems from a study of blood T cell repertoires in COVID-19. At the level of the study: T cells, B-cell-depleted T cells, or PBMCs provided the cDNA or gDNA that served as material.

Seattle-derived patients entered the study during active infection and were followed longitudinally. Material for sequencing was peripheral blood. This TCR was recovered from a person in their 70s with COVID-19, enrolled during active disease.

For the CDR3, the DNA is TGTGCCAGCTCAATCCAAACTAATGAAAAACTGTTTTTT. Protein product: CASSIQTNEKLFF. This chain joins TRBV18 and TRBJ1-4; D remains ambiguous. The V and J ends lost 5 bases and 1 base respectively, with 5 bases between them. The CDR3 consists of 13 residues. Germline values: CDR1 KGHSH, CDR2 LQKENI.